This entry lists 7 T cell receptor beta chains sequenced from one sample in a study of shared clonotypes between healthy human individuals. Positively selected for CCR7, the CD45RO-negative cells used as naive CD8 cells excluded terminally differentiated effector memory CD45RA+ cells. Here immunoSEQ multiplex PCR was the method, and the copy in TCRdb shows in-frame clones only, minus some. The profile shows approximately 1.9 million clones, just under 95% of them singletons. Sequenced: naive CD8+ T cells from PBMCs. The receptors come from a man younger than 35 in good health. Some clones in this sample may be carry-over from other donors' samples.

The rearrangement uses TRBV27 and TRBJ2-1; D unclear. CDR3 size: 11 residues. Per germline, CDR1 MNHEY and CDR2 SMNVEV (reference sequence). V dropped 3 bases and J dropped 9 bases, with 6 bases sitting between them. CDR3 sequence (DNA): TGTGCCAGCAGTTTTGCCGGTGAGCAGTTCTTC. This encodes CASSFAGEQFF.

About this clone itself: In the same sample, other DNA sequences code for this CDR3. CDR3 sequence: CASSLGELFF. CDR3 sequence (DNA): TGTGCCAGCAGTCTCGGGGAGCTGTTTTTT. This chain connects TRBV6-1 to TRBJ2-2; D remains unclear. CDR1 is MNHNS, CDR2 SASEGT, per germline. The CDR3 contains 10 residues. Trimming pared 5 bases from V and 7 bases from J, leaving 2 bases between.

Worth noting for this clone: The same CDR3 can be traced to other DNA sequences in this sample. V gene TRBV30 combines with J gene TRBJ2-7; D gene unclear. CDR3 length: 10 residues. Germline values: CDR1 GTSNPN, CDR2 SVGIG (reference sequence). V was trimmed by 0 bases and J by 6 bases, leaving 3 bases between them. The CDR3 loop is CAWSVTEQYF. The CDR3 DNA reads as TGTGCCTGGAGTGTAACCGAGCAGTACTTC.

The chain combines TRBV9 with TRBJ2-3; D not resolved. The CDR3 contains 16 residues. Germline lookup yields CDR1 SGDLS and CDR2 YYNGEE. The V gene lost 0 bases and the J gene lost 1 base, with 12 bases spanning the gap. DNA for the CDR3: TGTGCCAGCAGCGTAGTTGAGGTGGATGGCACAGATACGCAGTATTTT. It yields the protein CASSVVEVDGTDTQYF.

V and J are TRBV7-3 and TRBJ2-1; TRBD2 matches 8 bases. Germline CDR1 SGHTA, CDR2 FQGTGA. V was clipped by 1 base and J by 0 bases; unmatched bases: 8. CDR3 length: 18 residues. The CDR3 nucleotides read TGTGCCAGCAGCTTAATATCACTAGCGGCGGGCTCCTACAATGAGCAGTTCTTC. Its translation is CASSLISLAAGSYNEQFF.

A few counts support this clone. The rearrangement joins TRBV4-1 to TRBJ1-5, with D possibly TRBD1 on 6 matching bases. The V and J ends lost 5 bases and 3 bases respectively, with 14 bases between them. Germline loops: CDR1 MGHRA, CDR2 YSYEKL. The CDR3 sequence is 15 residues long. CDR3 nucleotide sequence: TGCGCCAGCAGCGAAGGGGCAGGGGCCAATCAGCCCCAGCATTTT. Its translation: CASSEGAGANQPQHF.

The chain combines TRBV29-1 with TRBJ2-3, with a tentative D call TRBD2 (6 bases). Trimming took 4 bases from V and 0 from J, leaving 8 bases between them. The CDR3 is made up of 13 amino acids. Germline V gene data show CDR1 as SQVTM and CDR2 as ANQGSEA. This chain's CDR3 is CSVGGDSTDTQYF. CDR3 DNA sequence: TGCAGCGTTGGGGGGGACAGCACAGATACGCAGTATTTT.